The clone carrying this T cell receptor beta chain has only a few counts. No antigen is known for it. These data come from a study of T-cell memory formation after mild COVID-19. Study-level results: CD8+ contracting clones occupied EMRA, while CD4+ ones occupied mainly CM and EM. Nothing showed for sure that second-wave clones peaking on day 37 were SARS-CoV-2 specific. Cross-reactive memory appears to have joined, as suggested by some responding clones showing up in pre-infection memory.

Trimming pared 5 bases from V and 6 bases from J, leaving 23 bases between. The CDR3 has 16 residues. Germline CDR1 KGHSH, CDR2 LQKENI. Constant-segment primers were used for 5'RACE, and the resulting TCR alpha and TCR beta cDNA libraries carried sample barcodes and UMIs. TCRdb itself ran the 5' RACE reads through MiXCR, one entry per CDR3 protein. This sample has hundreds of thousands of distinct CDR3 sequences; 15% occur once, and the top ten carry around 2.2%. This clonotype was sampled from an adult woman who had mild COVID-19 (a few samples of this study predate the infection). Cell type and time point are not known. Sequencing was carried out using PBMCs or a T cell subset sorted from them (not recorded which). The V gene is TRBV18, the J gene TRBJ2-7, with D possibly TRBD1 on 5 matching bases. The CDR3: CASSFGLPGIGSEQYF. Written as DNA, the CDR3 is TGTGCCAGCTCATTTGGATTGCCAGGGATAGGCTCCGAGCAGTACTTC.